The 3 T cell receptor beta chains reported below all come from one sample, sequenced in a study of cytotoxic CD8 clonotypes in ibrutinib-treated CLL. The repertoire was sequenced with immunoSEQ multiplex PCR; TCRdb's copy has only in-frame clones and lacks some. The sample gives 250,000 to 350,000 clones, more than 70% of which show up once; roughly 5.7% is in the top ten. The source material was PBMCs, sampled at disease progression, from a patient treated with ibrutinib. The receptors come from a human donor with chronic lymphocytic leukemia.

This clone has a single count. The V and J genes are TRBV13 and TRBJ2-7; a weak D match, TRBD2 (6 bases). Trimming pared 5 bases from V and 2 bases from J, leaving 13 bases between. Germline V gene lookup returns CDR1 PRHDT and CDR2 FYEKMQ (reference sequence). CDR3 size: 14 residues. CDR3 amino acids: CASSAYGEAYEQYF. The CDR3, as DNA: TGTGCCAGCAGCGCTTATGGGGAGGCCTACGAGCAGTACTTC.

The chain combines TRBV5-1 with TRBJ1-1; D possibly corresponds to TRBD1 (6 bases). The CDR3 has 15 residues. The V end lost 1 base, the J end lost 3 bases, and 13 bases lay between the germline ends. Looked up from germline, CDR1 is SGHRS and CDR2 is YFSETQ. This chain's CDR3 is CASSLFPGHDTEAFF. The CDR3 DNA is TGCGCCAGCAGCTTGTTTCCGGGACACGACACTGAAGCTTTCTTT.

J is TRBJ2-1 and V is TRBV5-1; TRBD2 agrees at 11 bases. The length of the CDR3 is 14 residues. V trimming: 3 bases; J trimming: 8 bases; junction bases outside the gene matches: 4. CDR1 SGHRS and CDR2 YFSETQ come from the germline V gene. DNA of the CDR3: TGCGCCAGCAGCTCACTAGCGGGAGTGTATGAGCAGTTCTTC. Its translation: CASSSLAGVYEQFF.